This T cell receptor beta chain was sequenced in a study of blood T cell repertoires in COVID-19. Overall study: From the United States, Italy and Spain came samples of acute and convalescent COVID-19. Sample material is recorded as cDNA or gDNA derived from T cells, B-cell-depleted T cells, or PBMCs.

The CDR3 has 15 amino acids. Germline lookup yields CDR1 LGHDT and CDR2 YNNKEL (reference sequence). V shed 3 bases, J shed 3 bases, and the junction held 4 bases outside the gene matches. Only in-frame clones appear in the TCRdb table, and some are missing; sequencing was by immunoSEQ multiplex PCR. Counted here are 110,000 to 150,000 clones, just under 80% occurring once; the ten biggest clones make up about 1.9%. The chain carries TRBV3-1 (or the pseudogene TRBV3-2) and TRBJ2-7, with 11 bases fitting TRBD1. Sequencing used peripheral blood. This receptor was taken from a woman between 55 and 75 years old with acute or convalescent COVID-19. CDR3 coding DNA: TGTGCCAGCAGCCACCGGACAGGGGGCAGCTACGAGCAGTACTTC. Amino acid sequence: CASSHRTGGSYEQYF.